The sequence of this T cell receptor beta chain was determined in a study of OX40 agonist ivuxolimab in advanced cancers. Study-wide context: Therapy given before enrollment (anti-PD-1, anti-PD-L1 or anti-CTLA-4) was allowed, and 40% to 50% had some.

V shed 3 bases and J 5 bases; nucleotides not matched to a gene: 8. The CDR3 covers 16 residues. CDR1 and CDR2 (germline): MGHRA, YSYEKL. Method: immunoSEQ multiplex PCR; TCRdb's copy keeps in-frame clones and lacks some. Among more than 50,000 clones, 79% were seen once, and the ten largest hold 2% to 2.5%. The source of this sequence is an adult with an advanced solid tumor such as melanoma, head and neck, liver or kidney cancer. The chain uses TRBV4-1 and TRBJ1-2; 11 nucleotides match TRBD1. Specimen: CD4+ or CD8+ T cells sorted from blood, collected in a trial of the OX40 agonist ivuxolimab. In nucleotides, the CDR3 is TGCGCCAGCAGCCAGGAGGGGACAGGGGGGAGGTATGGCTACACCTTC. The encoded protein is CASSQEGTGGRYGYTF.